A selection of T cell receptor beta chains follows, all from one sample in a study of blood T cell repertoires in COVID-19. This table comes from immunoSEQ multiplex PCR, and its TCRdb copy is limited to in-frame clones, with some not included. The profile shows 150,000 to 200,000 clones, 75% to 85% of them singletons. Sample: peripheral blood. Source of these receptors: a human donor in a cohort sampled during active COVID-19. The CDR3 runs from the conserved cysteine through the conserved F or W. Fields, in order: D gene, V gene, J gene, clone size, CDR3 protein, CDR3 DNA. A D gene is named only where the DNA matches it firmly. The size of a clone is reported for some rows only, either as once, few or many, or as a class for expanded clones.

d_gene: TRBD2; v_gene: TRBV19; j_gene: TRBJ2-1; abundance: -; CDR3aa: CASSMTSGGLSSYNEQFF; CDR3nt: TGTGCCAGTAGTATGACTAGCGGGGGGCTCAGCTCCTACAATGAGCAGTTCTTC
d_gene: -; v_gene: TRBV28; j_gene: TRBJ2-1; abundance: -; CDR3aa: CATRRETASNEQFF; CDR3nt: TGTGCCACCAGGAGAGAAACAGCCAGCAATGAGCAGTTCTTC
d_gene: -; v_gene: TRBV18; j_gene: TRBJ1-2; abundance: -; CDR3aa: CASSLTGGQSYGYTF; CDR3nt: TGTGCCAGCTCACTCACCGGGGGGCAAAGCTATGGCTACACCTTC
d_gene: TRBD1; v_gene: TRBV28; j_gene: TRBJ2-7; abundance: -; CDR3aa: CASSTTRQGPTYEQYF; CDR3nt: TGTGCCAGCAGTACAACCCGACAGGGGCCGACCTACGAGCAGTACTTC
d_gene: -; v_gene: TRBV19; j_gene: TRBJ1-5; abundance: -; CDR3aa: CASSIEGDQPQHF; CDR3nt: TGTGCCAGTAGTATTGAGGGGGATCAGCCCCAGCATTTT
d_gene: -; v_gene: TRBV28; j_gene: TRBJ2-5; abundance: -; CDR3aa: CASSDMGAAPELETQYF; CDR3nt: TGTGCCAGCAGTGATATGGGGGCGGCGCCCGAATTGGAGACCCAGTACTTC
d_gene: TRBD2; v_gene: TRBV2; j_gene: TRBJ2-5; abundance: -; CDR3aa: CASSPPGLAGGQYF; CDR3nt: TGTGCCAGCAGCCCCCCGGGACTAGCGGGGGGCCAGTACTTC
d_gene: -; v_gene: TRBV12-3/TRBV12-4; j_gene: TRBJ2-7; abundance: -; CDR3aa: CASTSGVPEQYF; CDR3nt: TGTGCCAGCACCTCAGGGGTCCCCGAGCAGTACTTC
d_gene: TRBD1; v_gene: TRBV6-6; j_gene: TRBJ2-7; abundance: -; CDR3aa: CASRPTGKGEQYF; CDR3nt: TGTGCCAGCAGGCCGACAGGGAAGGGCGAGCAGTACTTC
d_gene: TRBD1; v_gene: TRBV3-1/TRBV3-2; j_gene: TRBJ1-1; abundance: -; CDR3aa: CASSPRQGNTEAFF; CDR3nt: TGTGCCAGCAGCCCGAGACAGGGGAACACTGAAGCTTTCTTT
d_gene: -; v_gene: TRBV5-1; j_gene: TRBJ2-1; abundance: -; CDR3aa: CASSLTRNNEQFF; CDR3nt: TGCGCCAGCAGCCTGACTAGAAACAATGAGCAGTTCTTC
d_gene: -; v_gene: TRBV10-2; j_gene: TRBJ2-7; abundance: -; CDR3aa: CASSNGLNYEQYF; CDR3nt: TGCGCCAGCAGTAACGGACTCAACTACGAGCAGTACTTC
d_gene: -; v_gene: TRBV2; j_gene: TRBJ1-6; abundance: -; CDR3aa: CASSEQGRNNSPLHF; CDR3nt: TGTGCCAGCAGTGAGCAGGGCAGAAATAATTCACCCCTCCACTTT
d_gene: TRBD2; v_gene: TRBV7-9; j_gene: TRBJ2-3; abundance: -; CDR3aa: CASSLDGDYTDTQYF; CDR3nt: TGTGCCAGCAGCTTAGATGGGGACTACACAGATACGCAGTATTTT
d_gene: TRBD1; v_gene: TRBV7-9; j_gene: TRBJ1-4; abundance: -; CDR3aa: CASSTGTGNTNEKLFF; CDR3nt: TGTGCCAGCAGCACCGGGACAGGGAATACTAATGAAAAACTGTTTTTT
d_gene: -; v_gene: TRBV10-3; j_gene: TRBJ1-1; abundance: few; CDR3aa: CAISPGGANTEAFF; CDR3nt: TGTGCCATCAGCCCGGGAGGAGCGAACACTGAAGCTTTCTTT
d_gene: -; v_gene: TRBV4-3; j_gene: TRBJ1-5; abundance: -; CDR3aa: CASSQEAQGGNQPQHF; CDR3nt: TGCGCCAGCAGCCAAGAGGCGCAGGGCGGCAATCAGCCCCAGCATTTT
d_gene: -; v_gene: TRBV15; j_gene: TRBJ1-1; abundance: once; CDR3aa: CATSRRGNTEAFF; CDR3nt: TGTGCCACCAGCCGCCGGGGGAACACTGAAGCTTTCTTT
d_gene: -; v_gene: TRBV5-1; j_gene: TRBJ2-7; abundance: -; CDR3aa: CASSLATKGSYEQYF; CDR3nt: TGCGCCAGCAGCCTAGCCACAAAGGGCTCCTACGAGCAGTACTTC
d_gene: -; v_gene: TRBV6-2/TRBV6-3; j_gene: TRBJ1-5; abundance: -; CDR3aa: CASSTHRRVPGNQPQHF; CDR3nt: TGTGCCAGCAGTACGCACCGGCGGGTTCCGGGCAATCAGCCCCAGCATTTT
d_gene: TRBD2; v_gene: TRBV19; j_gene: TRBJ2-3; abundance: -; CDR3aa: CASSILAGTQYF; CDR3nt: TGTGCCAGTAGTATACTAGCGGGTACGCAGTATTTT